These 20 T cell receptor beta chains came from one sample sequenced in a study of T cell responses to AZD1222 COVID-19 vaccine. Measured with immunoSEQ multiplex PCR; TCRdb has only the in-frame clones, and not every one. This table has about 140,000 clones, over 75% appearing once. The sequencing here drew on peripheral blood, taken on day 0 of AZD1222 vaccination. These receptors all stem from an adult in good health.

The V gene is TRBV7-9, the J gene TRBJ1-1; D call uncertain. Germline CDR1 SEHNR, CDR2 FQNEAQ (reference sequence). V lost 2 bases and J 2 bases, leaving 9 bases between the germline ends. The CDR3 runs 14 residues. This CDR3 reads CASSLTAANTEAFF. The CDR3, as DNA: TGTGCCAGCAGCTTAACCGCAGCTAACACTGAAGCTTTCTTT.

CDR3: CASSYSKGGGQPQHF. The DNA of the CDR3 is TGTGCCAGCAGTTACTCGAAGGGGGGAGGACAGCCCCAGCATTTT. The rearrangement uses TRBV6-6 and TRBJ1-5; possible D gene TRBD1, 6 bases. Germline V gene sequence: CDR1 MNHNY, CDR2 SVGAGI (reference sequence). V lost 0 bases to trimming and J lost 7 bases, with 13 bases between them. The CDR3 contains 15 residues.

This clone was observed once. The chain combines TRBV5-1 with TRBJ2-7; 7 bases match TRBD1. V shed 4 bases, J shed 3 bases, and the junction held 13 bases outside the gene matches. The germline CDR1 and CDR2 sequences are SGHRS and YFSETQ. This CDR3 comprises 16 residues. The CDR3 DNA reads TGCGCCAGCAGCACAAACAGGGGACCCGGTTACTACGAGCAGTACTTC. Protein: CASSTNRGPGYYEQYF. Full variable domain (outside the CDR3, taken from reference TRBV5-1 and TRBJ2-7): KAGVTQTPRYLIKTRGQQVTLSCSPISGHRSVSWYQQTPGQGLQFLFEYFSETQRNKGNFPGRFSGRQFSNSRSEMNVSTLELGDSALYLCASSTNRGPGYYEQYFGPGTRLTVT.

This clone was found once. The rearrangement joins TRBV5-1 to TRBJ1-2, with D uncertain. Germline assignment: CDR1 SGHRS and CDR2 YFSETQ. The V end lost 0 bases, the J end lost 3 bases, and 6 bases lay between the germline ends. CDR3 size: 13 residues. The CDR3 reads CASSLATDYGYTF. The CDR3 DNA follows: TGCGCCAGCAGCTTGGCCACAGACTATGGCTACACCTTC.

This chain joins TRBV14 and TRBJ2-7, with 11 bases identical to TRBD1. Germline CDR1 SGHDN, CDR2 FVKESK. Losses at the gene ends were 3 bases for V and 3 bases for J; bases not matched to a gene: 13. The CDR3 is made up of 18 amino acids. The CDR3 DNA sequence: TGTGCCAGCAGCCAGGACAGGGGGCCGGGACTAGCAGGCTACGAGCAGTACTTC. This encodes CASSQDRGPGLAGYEQYF.

The genes are TRBV12-3 or TRBV12-4 and TRBJ1-2, with D maybe TRBD1 (6 bases). The ends were cut back, 4 bases at V and 5 bases at J, with 11 bases in the middle. This CDR3 contains 13 residues. CDR3 loop: CASSYGQFYGYTF. CDR3 coding DNA: TGTGCCAGCAGTTATGGACAGTTTTATGGCTACACCTTC.

The rearrangement uses TRBV6-1 and TRBJ2-7, with 9 bases identical to TRBD1. This CDR3 spans 12 amino acids. V lost 2 bases to trimming and J lost 13 bases; unmatched junction nucleotides: 6. Germline lookup yields CDR1 MNHNS and CDR2 SASEGT. The CDR3 is CASSELGTGYYF. In DNA, the CDR3 is TGTGCCAGCAGTGAACTGGGGACAGGGTATTACTTC.

This clone was recorded once. J is TRBJ1-2 and V is TRBV6-6; D might be TRBD1 (5 bases). The ends were cut back, 2 bases at V and 6 bases at J, with 19 bases in the middle. CDR1 is MNHNY, CDR2 SVGAGI, per germline (reference sequence). This CDR3 has 16 amino acids. CDR3 loop: CASSYEGVLGADGYTF. For the CDR3, the DNA is TGTGCCAGCAGTTACGAGGGAGTTCTTGGGGCGGATGGCTACACCTTC.

This clone was observed a single time. The chain carries TRBV24-1 and TRBJ2-4; a weak D match, TRBD2 (5 bases). CDR3 length: 17 residues. V lost 4 bases and J lost 3, with 18 bases in between. Germline CDR1 is KGHDR and CDR2 is SFDVKD. The CDR3 DNA follows: TGTGCCACCAGTGACCCCCGGCCGATGCGGGTCAAAAACATTCAGTACTTC. Protein sequence: CATSDPRPMRVKNIQYF.

The rearrangement links TRBV3-1 (or the pseudogene TRBV3-2) to TRBJ1-4; a weak D match, TRBD1 (6 bases). Germline loops: CDR1 LGHDT, CDR2 YNNKEL (reference sequence). The CDR3 length is 15 residues. V lost 2 bases and J 7 bases, leaving 14 bases between the germline ends. DNA for the CDR3: TGTGCCAGCAGCCAAATACAGGGTTGGGCTGAAAAACTGTTTTTT. It specifies CASSQIQGWAEKLFF.

V is TRBV4-1 and J is TRBJ1-1; the match to TRBD1 covers 11 bases. V shed 4 bases and J 10 bases; nucleotides not matched to a gene: 11. CDR3 length: 15 amino acids. Germline CDR1 MGHRA, CDR2 YSYEKL. The CDR3 region has the DNA TGCGCCAGCAGCCTCCTGGGACAGGGGGTTTCGGTAGCTTTCTTT. Amino acids: CASSLLGQGVSVAFF.

The CDR3 is CASSPASSYNEQFF. Written as DNA, the CDR3 is TGTGCCAGCTCACCGGCGAGCTCCTACAATGAGCAGTTCTTC. The chain has TRBV18 and TRBJ2-1; D remains unclear. The ends were cut back, 3 bases at V and 0 bases at J, with 6 bases in the middle. The CDR3 totals 14 residues. The germline V gene has CDR1 KGHSH and CDR2 LQKENI.

The chain employs TRBV5-1 and TRBJ1-1; 7 nucleotides align to TRBD1. V shed 4 bases, J shed 1 base, and the junction held 4 bases outside the gene matches. The CDR3 is made up of 14 amino acids. CDR1 and CDR2 from the germline V gene are SGHRS and YFSETQ. As DNA, the CDR3 is TGCGCCAGCAGCGGTCAGGGGGGGAACACTGAAGCTTTCTTT. Translated: CASSGQGGNTEAFF. The full variable domain, in which reference TRBV5-1 and TRBJ1-1 provide the parts outside the CDR3, is KAGVTQTPRYLIKTRGQQVTLSCSPISGHRSVSWYQQTPGQGLQFLFEYFSETQRNKGNFPGRFSGRQFSNSRSEMNVSTLELGDSALYLCASSGQGGNTEAFFGQGTRLTVV.

The rearrangement joins TRBV28 to TRBJ1-5, with unresolved D. The CDR3 is 13 residues long. Trimming took 6 bases from V and 7 from J, leaving 13 bases between them. Germline V gives CDR1 MDHEN, CDR2 SYDVKM. The CDR3 region is CASSLTNKQPQHF. The CDR3 DNA sequence: TGTGCCAGCAGCCTGACAAATAAGCAGCCCCAGCATTTT. Filled out from reference TRBV28 and TRBJ1-5, the complete variable domain reads DVKVTQSSRYLVKRTGEKVFLECVQDMDHENMFWYRQDPGLGLRLIYFSYDVKMKEKGDIPEGYSVSREKKERFSLILESASTNQTSMYLCASSLTNKQPQHFGDGTRLSIL.

CDR3 in amino acids: CAPGNQGHRYGYTF. The DNA of the CDR3 is TGTGCCCCTGGGAACCAGGGACACCGATATGGCTACACCTTC. The chain joins TRBV19 to TRBJ1-2; TRBD1 is a possible D gene (6 bases). The CDR3 runs to 14 residues. CDR1 LNHDA and CDR2 SQIVND come from the germline V gene (reference sequence). V lost 11 bases and J 5 bases, leaving 21 bases between the germline ends.

This clone was seen only a few times. The chain links TRBV2 to TRBJ1-6; D is unclear. V was pared by 8 bases and J by 9 bases, with 11 bases between. This CDR3 comprises 12 residues. Germline values: CDR1 SNHLY, CDR2 FYNNEI. The CDR3 DNA follows: TGTGCCAGCTTTAGGGTTGGTTCACCCCTCCACTTT. It is translated as CASFRVGSPLHF.

The rearrangement uses TRBV6-1 and TRBJ2-7; D possibly corresponds to TRBD2 (6 bases). Germline V lookup: CDR1 MNHNS, CDR2 SASEGT. Trimming took off 3 bases at V and 6 bases at J, with 18 bases between the two ends. The CDR3 loop spans 15 amino acids. The chain's CDR3 is CASSDWGDPPGEQYF. The DNA of the CDR3 is TGTGCCAGCAGTGATTGGGGGGACCCGCCAGGCGAGCAGTACTTC.

CDR3 sequence reads: CASSYRTGGAEAFF. The CDR3, as DNA: TGTGCCAGCAGTTACAGAACAGGGGGGGCTGAAGCTTTCTTT. The chain couples TRBV6-5 to TRBJ1-1, with 8 bases identical to TRBD1. Germline V gives CDR1 MNHEY, CDR2 SVGAGI. CDR3 length: 14 residues. Unmatched junction bases numbered 5, after V lost 2 bases and J lost 6 bases.

CDR3 DNA: TGTGCCACCAGCAGCGGTGACAGGGCGGCTCGCGAGCAGTACTTC. Amino acid sequence: CATSSGDRAAREQYF. The rearrangement links TRBV15 to TRBJ2-7; 7 bases line up with TRBD1. V shed 3 bases and J 6 bases; nucleotides not matched to a gene: 11. This CDR3 comprises 15 residues. CDR1 is LNHNV and CDR2 is YYDKDF in the germline V gene (reference sequence).

The chain employs TRBV7-9 and TRBJ2-1; 11 nucleotides align to TRBD2. Germline values: CDR1 SEHNR, CDR2 FQNEAQ (reference sequence). V was pared by 4 bases and J by 4 bases, with 12 bases of the junction left unmatched. This CDR3 region has 18 residues. The CDR3 bases are TGTGCCAGCAGCTCCCCGGGGGTGACTAGCGGGATTTACAATGAGCAGTTCTTC. This encodes CASSSPGVTSGIYNEQFF.